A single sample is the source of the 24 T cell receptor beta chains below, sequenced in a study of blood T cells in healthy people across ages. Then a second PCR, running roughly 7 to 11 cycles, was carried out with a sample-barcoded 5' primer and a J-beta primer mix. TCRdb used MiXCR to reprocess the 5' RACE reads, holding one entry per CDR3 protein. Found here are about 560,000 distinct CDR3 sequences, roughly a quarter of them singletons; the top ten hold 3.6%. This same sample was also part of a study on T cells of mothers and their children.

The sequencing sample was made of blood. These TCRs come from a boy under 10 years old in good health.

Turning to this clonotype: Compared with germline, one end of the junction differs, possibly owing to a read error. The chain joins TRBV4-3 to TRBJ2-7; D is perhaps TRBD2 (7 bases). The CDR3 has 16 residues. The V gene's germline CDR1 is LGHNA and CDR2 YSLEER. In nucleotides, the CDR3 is TGCGCCAGCAGGCAAGGGGAGGGGGGAGCCAACTACGAGCAGTACTTC. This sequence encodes CASRQGEGGANYEQYF.

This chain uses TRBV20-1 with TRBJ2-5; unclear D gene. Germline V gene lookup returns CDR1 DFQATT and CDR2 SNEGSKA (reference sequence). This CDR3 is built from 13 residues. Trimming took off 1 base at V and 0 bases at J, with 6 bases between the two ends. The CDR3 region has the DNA TGCAGTGCTAGAGGGGAAAACCAAGAGACCCAGTACTTC. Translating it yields CSARGENQETQYF.

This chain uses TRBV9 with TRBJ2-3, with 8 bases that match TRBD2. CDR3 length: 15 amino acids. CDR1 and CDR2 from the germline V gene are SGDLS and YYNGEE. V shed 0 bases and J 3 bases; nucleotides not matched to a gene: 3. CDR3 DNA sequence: TGTGCCAGCAGCGTAGTTGGGACTAGAACAGATACGCAGTATTTT. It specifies CASSVVGTRTDTQYF.

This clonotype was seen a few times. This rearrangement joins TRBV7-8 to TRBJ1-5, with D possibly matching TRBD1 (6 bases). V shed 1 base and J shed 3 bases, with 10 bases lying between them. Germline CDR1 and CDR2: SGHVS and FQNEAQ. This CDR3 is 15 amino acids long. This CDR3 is CASSLVGGPNQPQHF. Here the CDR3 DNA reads TGTGCCAGCAGCTTAGTGGGGGGGCCCAATCAGCCCCAGCATTTT. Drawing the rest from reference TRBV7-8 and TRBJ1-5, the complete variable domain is GAGVSQSPRYKVAKRGQDVALRCDPISGHVSLFWYQQALGQGPEFLTYFQNEAQLDKSGLPSDRFFAERPEGSVSTLKIQRTQQEDSAVYLCASSLVGGPNQPQHFGDGTRLSIL.

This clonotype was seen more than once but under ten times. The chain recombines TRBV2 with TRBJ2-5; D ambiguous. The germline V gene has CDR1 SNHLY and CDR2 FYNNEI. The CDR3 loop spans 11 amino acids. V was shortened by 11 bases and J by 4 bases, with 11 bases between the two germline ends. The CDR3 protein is CAGKLGETQYF. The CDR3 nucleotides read TGTGCCGGCAAACTCGGAGAGACCCAGTACTTC.

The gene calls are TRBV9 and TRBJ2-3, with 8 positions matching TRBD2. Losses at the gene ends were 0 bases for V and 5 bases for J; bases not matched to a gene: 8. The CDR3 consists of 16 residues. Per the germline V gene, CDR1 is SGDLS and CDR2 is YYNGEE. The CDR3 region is CASSVVMAGGLDTQYF. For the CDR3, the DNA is TGTGCCAGCAGCGTAGTCATGGCGGGAGGCTTAGATACGCAGTATTTT.

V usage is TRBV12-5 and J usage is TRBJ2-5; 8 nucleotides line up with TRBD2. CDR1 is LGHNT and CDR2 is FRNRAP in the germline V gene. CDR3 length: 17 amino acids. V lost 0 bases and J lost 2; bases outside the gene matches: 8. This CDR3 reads CASGLVGIAGRQETQYF. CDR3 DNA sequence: TGTGCTAGTGGTTTGGTAGGGATAGCGGGACGACAAGAGACCCAGTACTTC.

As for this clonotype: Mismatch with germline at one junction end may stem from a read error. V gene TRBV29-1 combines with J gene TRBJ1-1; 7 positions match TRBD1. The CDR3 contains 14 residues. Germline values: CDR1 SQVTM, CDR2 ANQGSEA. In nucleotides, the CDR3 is TGCAGCGTTGGACAGGGCTACCTGAACACTCAAGCTTTCTTT. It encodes CSVGQGYLNTQAFF.

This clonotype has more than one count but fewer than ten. Here the CDR3 DNA reads TGTGCCAGCAGCTGGGGGACTGAAGGGTCTGGAAACACCATATATTTT. Translating gives CASSWGTEGSGNTIYF. The chain recombines TRBV7-6 with TRBJ1-3; possibly TRBD1 for D (5 bases). V was pared by 4 bases and J by 1 base, with 14 bases between. Germline assignment: CDR1 SGHVS and CDR2 FNYEAQ. The CDR3 is made up of 16 amino acids.

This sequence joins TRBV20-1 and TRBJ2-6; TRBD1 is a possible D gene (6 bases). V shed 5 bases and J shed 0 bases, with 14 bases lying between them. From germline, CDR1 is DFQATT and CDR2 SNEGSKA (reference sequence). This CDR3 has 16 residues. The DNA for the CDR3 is TGCAGTGCTCGCCGACAGGACGCCTCTGGGGCCAACGTCCTGACTTTC. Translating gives CSARRQDASGANVLTF.

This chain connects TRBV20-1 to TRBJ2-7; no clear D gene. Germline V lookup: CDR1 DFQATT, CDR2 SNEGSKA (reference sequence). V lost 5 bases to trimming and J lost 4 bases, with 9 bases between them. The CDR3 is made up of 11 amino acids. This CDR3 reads CSAGIGYEQYF. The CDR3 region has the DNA TGCAGTGCTGGGATAGGGTACGAGCAGTACTTC.

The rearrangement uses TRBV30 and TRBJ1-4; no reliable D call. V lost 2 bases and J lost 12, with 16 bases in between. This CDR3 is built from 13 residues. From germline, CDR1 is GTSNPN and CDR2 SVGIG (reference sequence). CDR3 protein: CAWSPPQKRELFF. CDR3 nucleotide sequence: TGTGCCTGGAGTCCCCCCCAGAAAAGAGAACTGTTTTTT.

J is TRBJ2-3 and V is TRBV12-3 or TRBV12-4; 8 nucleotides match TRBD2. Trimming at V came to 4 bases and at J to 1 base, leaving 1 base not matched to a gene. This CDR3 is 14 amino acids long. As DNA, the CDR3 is TGTGCCAGCAGTTATAGCGGGGGCACAGATACGCAGTATTTT. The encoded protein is CASSYSGGTDTQYF.

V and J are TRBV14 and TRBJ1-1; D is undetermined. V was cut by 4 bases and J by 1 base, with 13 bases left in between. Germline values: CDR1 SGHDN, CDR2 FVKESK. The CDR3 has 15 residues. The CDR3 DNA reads TGTGCCAGCAGCCCCTTCCCGTCCGCGAACACTGAAGCTTTCTTT. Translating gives CASSPFPSANTEAFF.

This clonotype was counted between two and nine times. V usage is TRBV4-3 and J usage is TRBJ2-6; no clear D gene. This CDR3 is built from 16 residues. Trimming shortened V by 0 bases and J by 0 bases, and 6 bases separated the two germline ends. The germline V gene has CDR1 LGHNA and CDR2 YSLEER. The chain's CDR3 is CASSQDVFSGANVLTF. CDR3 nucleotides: TGCGCCAGCAGCCAAGATGTGTTCTCTGGGGCCAACGTCCTGACTTTC.

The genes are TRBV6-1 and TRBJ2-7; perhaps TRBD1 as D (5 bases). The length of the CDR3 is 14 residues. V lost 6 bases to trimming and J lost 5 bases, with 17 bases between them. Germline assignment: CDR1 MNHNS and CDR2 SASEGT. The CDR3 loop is CASSTPGRRNEQYF. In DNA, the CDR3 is TGTGCCAGCAGCACACCAGGGCGTCGTAACGAGCAGTACTTC.

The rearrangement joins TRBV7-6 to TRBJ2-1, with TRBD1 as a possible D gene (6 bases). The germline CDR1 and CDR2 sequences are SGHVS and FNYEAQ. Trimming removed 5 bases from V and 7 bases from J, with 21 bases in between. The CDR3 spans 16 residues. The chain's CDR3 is CASSALGGPARNEQFF. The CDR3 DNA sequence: TGTGCCAGCAGCGCGTTAGGGGGACCCGCTCGGAATGAGCAGTTCTTC.

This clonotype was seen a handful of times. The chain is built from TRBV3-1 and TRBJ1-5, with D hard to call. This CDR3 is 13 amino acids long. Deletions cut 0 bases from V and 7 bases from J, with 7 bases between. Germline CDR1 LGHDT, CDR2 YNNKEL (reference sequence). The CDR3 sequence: CASSQDLVQPQHF. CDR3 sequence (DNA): TGTGCCAGCAGCCAAGATTTAGTACAGCCCCAGCATTTT.

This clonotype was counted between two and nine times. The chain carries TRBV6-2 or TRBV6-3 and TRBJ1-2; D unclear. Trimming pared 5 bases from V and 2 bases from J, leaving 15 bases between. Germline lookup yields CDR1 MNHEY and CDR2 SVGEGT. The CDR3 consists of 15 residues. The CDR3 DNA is TGTGCCAGCAGTACCCCGCCAGCCGACAACTATGGCTACACCTTC. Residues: CASSTPPADNYGYTF.

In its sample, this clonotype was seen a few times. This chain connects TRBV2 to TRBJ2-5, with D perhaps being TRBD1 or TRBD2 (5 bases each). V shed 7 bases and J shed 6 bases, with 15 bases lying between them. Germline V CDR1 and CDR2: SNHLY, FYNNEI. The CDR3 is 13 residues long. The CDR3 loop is CASTSMRGQTQYF. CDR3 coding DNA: TGTGCCAGCACGTCGATGAGGGGTCAGACCCAGTACTTC.

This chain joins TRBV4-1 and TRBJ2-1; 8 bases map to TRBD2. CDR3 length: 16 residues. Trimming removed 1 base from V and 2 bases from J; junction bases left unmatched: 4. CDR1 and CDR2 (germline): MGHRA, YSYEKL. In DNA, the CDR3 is TGCGCCAGCAGCCAAGCGATCGGGGGGGCCTACAATGAGCAGTTCTTC. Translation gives CASSQAIGGAYNEQFF.

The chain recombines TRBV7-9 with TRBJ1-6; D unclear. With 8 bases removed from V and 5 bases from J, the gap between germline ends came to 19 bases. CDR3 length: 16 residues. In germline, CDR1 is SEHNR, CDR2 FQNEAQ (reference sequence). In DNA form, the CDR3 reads TGTGCCAGCGACCAGGTGGGAGGGAGGGATAATTCACCCCTCCACTTT. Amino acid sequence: CASDQVGGRDNSPLHF. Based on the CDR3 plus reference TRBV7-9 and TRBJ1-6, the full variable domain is DTGVSQNPRHKITKRGQNVTFRCDPISEHNRLYWYRQTLGQGPEFLTYFQNEAQLEKSRLLSDRFSAERPKGSFSTLEIQRTEQGDSAMYLCASDQVGGRDNSPLHFGNGTRLTVT.

The CDR3 DNA reads TGCGCCAGCGCAGGAGGTTGGCGGGGGGGTTACAATGAGCAGTTCTTC. Translating it yields CASAGGWRGGYNEQFF. The genes are TRBV5-1 and TRBJ2-5; TRBD2 matches at 9 bases. Judging by the DNA end, TRBJ2-1 fits better; the J call may be wrong. The CDR3 has 16 residues. CDR1 SGHRS and CDR2 YFSETQ come from the germline V gene.

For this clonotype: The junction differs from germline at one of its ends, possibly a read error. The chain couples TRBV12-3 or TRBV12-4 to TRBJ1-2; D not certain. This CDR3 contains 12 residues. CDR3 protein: CASSYWTEEIAF. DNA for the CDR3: TGTGCCAGCAGTTACTGGACGGAGGAAATTGCCTTC.